This T cell receptor beta chain was captured by sequencing in a study of blood T cell repertoires in COVID-19 (dated by TCRdb to the early 2020s). General notes on the study: Collaborator samples came from the United States, Italy and Spain and covered acute and convalescent phases of COVID-19. A freely available public database, intended as a resource for researchers studying the immune response to SARS-CoV-2, is where the repertoires were released. The samples were drawn from two sources: the first 160 participants of the ongoing ImmuneRACE study, and some 1,300 subjects contributed by 6 global collaborators. Nearly every sample came with metadata listing a de-identified subject ID, COVID-19 status, age in years and sex. Deeply sampled blood TCRbeta repertoires from subjects exposed to, actively infected with, or recovered from COVID-19 were included in the dataset. Where HLA class I and class II types were available, the types were taken from metadata supplied by the sample provider, not from assay-based typing. The prospective study material was composed of cDNA or gDNA derived from T cells, B-cell-depleted T cells, or PBMCs. The paper as a whole reports these results and caveats: Clinical and demographic metadata were provided uncurated, with the amount varying by source and participant.

The immunoSEQ Assay, a bias-controlled multiplex PCR, was used to amplify TCRbeta CDR3 regions from genomic DNA. The original pipeline was this. Nucleated cell counts per sample were estimated from amplification of reference gene primers within the assay. To quantify the absolute abundance of each unique TCRbeta CDR3 rearrangement, sequence reads were collapsed and filtered. For each sample, productive Simpson clonality was calculated as the square root of Simpson's diversity index over productive rearrangements. TCRdb limited this immuneACCESS table to in-frame rearrangements with V and J called. A share of clones is missing; checked studies link under half to unresolved V genes, and the rest is unexplained. The DNA was the basis for D and trimming; V, J and clone size are from that table. The sample table contains 300,000 or so clones; only one count was recorded for roughly 92% of them. In total, the top ten clones hold 2% to 2.5% of the sample.

Cut back by 1 base and 6 bases, the V and J ends lie 19 bases apart. The CDR3, from cysteine to phenylalanine, totals 16 residues. Left in the record is the CDR3 DNA by itself, 48 bases read in frame from the first base. The germline V gene provides CDR1 SGHRS and CDR2 YFSETQ. One collaborating source in Seattle enrolled patients during active infection and followed them longitudinally through the course of disease. The collaborating institutions used their own protocols to collect whole blood in K2EDTA tubes. For TCRbeta analysis, collaborator samples were shipped as frozen whole blood, as isolated PBMCs, or as DNA extracted from either sample type. This clone is a singleton in its sample. This receptor's antigen is unknown. Nothing much larger sits one base from this clone, and base qualities are not available.

This chain is built from TRBV5-1 and TRBJ1-1; no D segment can be confidently identified. Sequencing input: peripheral blood. The clonotype was recovered from a woman aged 25-40 years with COVID-19, enrolled during active disease. In nucleotide form, the sequence is TGCGCCAGCAGCTTGAGATCCCCCGGAGTCGACGCTGAAGCTTTCTTT. This translates into CASSLRSPGVDAEAFF.